These T cell receptor beta chains were read from a single sample in a study of beta chain features in type 1 diabetes. Using immunoSEQ multiplex PCR, the repertoire was profiled, and TCRdb retains in-frame clones only, with some absent. The sample lists some 500,000 clones; over 10% were seen once. Sequencing was carried out using naive CD4+ T cells from blood. These receptors originate from a young woman in good health. The CDR3 runs from the conserved cysteine through the conserved F or W. Size is stated for part of the rows, as once, few or many counts, or as a class when the clone is expanded.

>TRBJ2-3|NA|TRBV2
CASRARAQTDTQYF
>TRBJ2-3|few|TRBV4-1
CASSNSGPGDTQYF
>TRBJ2-1|few|TRBV7-3
CASSLAGGAYNEQFF
>TRBJ1-6|NA|TRBV5-6
CASSLGQGGSPLHF
>TRBJ2-2|few|TRBV10-3
CASAGSGELFF
>TRBJ2-1|few|TRBV9
CASSVQGAYNEQFF
>TRBJ2-2|few|TRBV6-5
CASTRGANTGELFF
>TRBJ1-2|NA|TRBV29-1
CSVGQGYGYTF
>TRBJ2-1|NA|TRBV28
CASNVLAGNYNEQFF
>TRBJ1-1|NA|TRBV30
CAWSVEGKAFF
>TRBJ1-4|few|TRBV13
CASSLQKTPGTGNEKLFF
>TRBJ2-1|NA|TRBV15
CATSSRGRGLAGPLRYNEQFF
>TRBJ2-5|few|TRBV7-2
CASSLNRGNQETQYF
>TRBJ2-3|NA|TRBV7-2
CASSFGGANTDTQYF
>TRBJ2-3|NA|TRBV7-9
CASSLRDRANTQYF
>TRBJ2-1|NA|TRBV11-2
CASSLTGWVSEQFF
>TRBJ1-4|NA|TRBV7-2
CASSLDRGRNEKLFF
>TRBJ1-2|NA|TRBV4-2
CASSHPAVEIYGYTF
>TRBJ2-1|NA|TRBV29-1
CSVRQGRDNEQFF
>TRBJ1-5|NA|TRBV9
CASSVDLGNQPQHF